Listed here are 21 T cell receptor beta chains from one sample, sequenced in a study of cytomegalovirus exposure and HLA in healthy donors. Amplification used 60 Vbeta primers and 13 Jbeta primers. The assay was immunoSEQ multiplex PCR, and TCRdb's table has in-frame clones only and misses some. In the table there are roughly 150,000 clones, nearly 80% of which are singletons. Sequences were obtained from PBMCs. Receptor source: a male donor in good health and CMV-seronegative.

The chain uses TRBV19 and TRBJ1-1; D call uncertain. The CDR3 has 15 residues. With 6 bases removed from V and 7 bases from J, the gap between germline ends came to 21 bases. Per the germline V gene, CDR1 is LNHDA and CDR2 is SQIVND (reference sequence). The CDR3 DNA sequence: TGTGCCAGTAGCCAATCAGAGGCCCCTCGCAATGAAGCTTTCTTT. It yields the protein CASSQSEAPRNEAFF.

The chain's CDR3 is CASSPTGRVSYNEQFF. DNA of the CDR3: TGTGCCAGCAGCCCGACCGGCAGGGTCTCCTACAATGAGCAGTTCTTC. The J gene is TRBJ2-1, the V gene TRBV25-1, with D perhaps matching TRBD1 (5 bases). Germline CDR1 MGHDK, CDR2 SYGVNS. Trimming cost V 6 bases and J 0 bases, with 15 bases left between them. CDR3 length: 16 amino acids.

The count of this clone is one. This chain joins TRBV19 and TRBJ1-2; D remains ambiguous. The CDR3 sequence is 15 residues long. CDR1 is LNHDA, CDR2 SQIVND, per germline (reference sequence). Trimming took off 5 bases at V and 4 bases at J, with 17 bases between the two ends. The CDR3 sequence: CASSVYSEVGYGYTF. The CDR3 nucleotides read TGTGCCAGTAGTGTTTACAGTGAAGTGGGCTATGGCTACACCTTC.

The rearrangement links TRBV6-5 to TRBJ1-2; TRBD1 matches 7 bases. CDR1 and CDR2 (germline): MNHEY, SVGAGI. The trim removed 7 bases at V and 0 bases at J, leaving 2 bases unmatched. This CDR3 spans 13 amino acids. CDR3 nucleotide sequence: TGTGCCAGCACAGGGGGAACTAACTATGGCTACACCTTC. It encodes CASTGGTNYGYTF.

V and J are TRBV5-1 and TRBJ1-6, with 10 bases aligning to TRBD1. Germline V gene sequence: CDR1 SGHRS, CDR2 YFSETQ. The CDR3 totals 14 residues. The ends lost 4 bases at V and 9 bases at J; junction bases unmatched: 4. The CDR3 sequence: CASSIGQGGSPLHF. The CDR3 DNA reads TGCGCCAGCAGCATCGGACAGGGGGGTTCACCCCTCCACTTT.

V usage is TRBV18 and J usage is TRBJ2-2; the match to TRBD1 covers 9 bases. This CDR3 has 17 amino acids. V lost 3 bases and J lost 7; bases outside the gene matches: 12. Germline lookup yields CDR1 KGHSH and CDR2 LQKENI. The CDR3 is CASSPLRTGVSIGELFF. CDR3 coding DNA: TGTGCCAGCTCACCGCTCAGGACAGGGGTATCGATCGGGGAGCTGTTTTTT.

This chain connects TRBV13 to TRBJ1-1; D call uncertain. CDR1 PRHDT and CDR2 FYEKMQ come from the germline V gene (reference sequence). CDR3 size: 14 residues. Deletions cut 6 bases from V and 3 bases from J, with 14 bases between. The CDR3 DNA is TGTGCCAGCAGAAGGGCGGGAGTGGACACTGAAGCTTTCTTT. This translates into CASRRAGVDTEAFF.

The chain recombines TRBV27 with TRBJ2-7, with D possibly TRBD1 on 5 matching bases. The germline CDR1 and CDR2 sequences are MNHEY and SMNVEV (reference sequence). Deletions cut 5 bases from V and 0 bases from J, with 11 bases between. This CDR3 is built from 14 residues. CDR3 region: CASSTRQRSYEQYF. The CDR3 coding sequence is TGTGCCAGCAGTACAAGACAGCGCTCCTACGAGCAGTACTTC.

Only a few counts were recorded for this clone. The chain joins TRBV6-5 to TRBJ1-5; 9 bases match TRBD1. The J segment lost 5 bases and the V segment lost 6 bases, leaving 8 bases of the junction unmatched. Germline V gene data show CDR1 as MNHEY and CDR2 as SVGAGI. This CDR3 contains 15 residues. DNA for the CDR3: TGTGCCAGCAGCCAGGGACAGGGTGCGTATCAGCCCCAGCATTTT. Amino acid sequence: CASSQGQGAYQPQHF.

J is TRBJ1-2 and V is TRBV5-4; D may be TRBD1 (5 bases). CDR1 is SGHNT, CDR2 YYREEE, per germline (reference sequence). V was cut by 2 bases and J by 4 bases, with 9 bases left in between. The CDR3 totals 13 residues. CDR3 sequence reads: CASSLKTAYGYTF. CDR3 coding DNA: TGTGCCAGCAGCTTAAAGACAGCCTATGGCTACACCTTC.

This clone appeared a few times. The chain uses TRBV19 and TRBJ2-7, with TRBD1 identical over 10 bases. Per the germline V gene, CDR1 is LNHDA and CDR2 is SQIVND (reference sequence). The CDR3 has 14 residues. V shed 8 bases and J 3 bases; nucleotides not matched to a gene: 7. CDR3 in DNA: TGTGCCAGTCGTGGCCGGGACAGGGGCTACGAGCAGTACTTC. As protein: CASRGRDRGYEQYF.

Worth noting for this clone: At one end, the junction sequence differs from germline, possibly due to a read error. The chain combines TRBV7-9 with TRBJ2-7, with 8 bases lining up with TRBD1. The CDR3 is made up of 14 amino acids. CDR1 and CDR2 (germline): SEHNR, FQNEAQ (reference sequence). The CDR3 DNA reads TGTGCCAGCAGCCTACAGGGGGTATCCTACGAGCAGCACTTC. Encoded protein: CASSLQGVSYEQHF.

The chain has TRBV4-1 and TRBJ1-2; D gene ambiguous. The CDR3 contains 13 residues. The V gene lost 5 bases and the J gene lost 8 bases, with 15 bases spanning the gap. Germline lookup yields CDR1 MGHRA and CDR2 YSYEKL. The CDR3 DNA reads TGCGCCAGCAGCGGAGGGTTACCATCCGGCTACACCTTC. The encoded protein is CASSGGLPSGYTF.

Here the CDR3 reads CASSWDSRFEELFF. CDR3 bases: TGTGCCAGCAGCTGGGACAGCCGCTTCGAGGAACTGTTTTTT. J is TRBJ1-4 and V is TRBV6-5, with 7 positions matching TRBD1. The CDR3 consists of 14 residues. CDR1 is MNHEY and CDR2 is SVGAGI in the germline V gene. The V gene end was trimmed by 6 bases and the J gene end by 12 bases; junction bases not matched to a gene: 13.

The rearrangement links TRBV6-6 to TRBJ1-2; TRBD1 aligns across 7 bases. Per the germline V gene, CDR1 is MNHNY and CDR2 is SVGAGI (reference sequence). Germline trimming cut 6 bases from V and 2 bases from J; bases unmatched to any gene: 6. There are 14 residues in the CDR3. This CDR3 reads CASRPTGLNYGYTF. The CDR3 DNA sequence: TGTGCCAGCAGACCGACAGGGTTGAACTATGGCTACACCTTC.

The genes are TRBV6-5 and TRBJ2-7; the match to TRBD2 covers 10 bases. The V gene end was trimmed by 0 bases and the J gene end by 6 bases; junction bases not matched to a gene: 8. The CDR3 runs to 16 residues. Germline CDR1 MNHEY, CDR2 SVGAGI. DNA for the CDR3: TGTGCCAGCAGTTACTCGAGGCCTAGCGGGAGCATCGAGCAGTACTTC. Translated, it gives CASSYSRPSGSIEQYF.

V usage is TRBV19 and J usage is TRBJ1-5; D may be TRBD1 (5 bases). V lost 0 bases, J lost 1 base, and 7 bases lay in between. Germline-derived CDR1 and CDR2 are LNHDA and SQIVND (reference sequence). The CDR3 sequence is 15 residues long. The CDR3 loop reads CASSIEGVSNQPQHF. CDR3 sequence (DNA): TGTGCCAGTAGTATAGAAGGGGTAAGCAATCAGCCCCAGCATTTT.

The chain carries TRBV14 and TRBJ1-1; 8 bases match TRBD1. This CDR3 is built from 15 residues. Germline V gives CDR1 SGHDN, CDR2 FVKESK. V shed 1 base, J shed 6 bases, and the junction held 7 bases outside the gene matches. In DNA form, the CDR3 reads TGTGCCAGCAGCCAAGTGGACAGGGATTCGGCTGAAGCTTTCTTT. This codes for CASSQVDRDSAEAFF.

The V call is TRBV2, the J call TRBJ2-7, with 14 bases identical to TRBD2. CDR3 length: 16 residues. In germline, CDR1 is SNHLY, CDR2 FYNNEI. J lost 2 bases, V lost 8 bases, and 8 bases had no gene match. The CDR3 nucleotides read TGTGCCAGCGCCGGGACTAGCGGGAGCGGCGCCTACGAGCAGTACTTC. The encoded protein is CASAGTSGSGAYEQYF.

In nucleotides, the CDR3 is TGTGCCAGCAGCTTAGTTATCCAGGGGAACACTGAAGCTTTCTTT. It yields the protein CASSLVIQGNTEAFF. J is TRBJ1-1 and V is TRBV7-6; D is possibly TRBD1 (5 bases). V was clipped by 1 base and J by 1 base, with 10 bases between them. The CDR3 is made up of 15 amino acids. Germline V gene data show CDR1 as SGHVS and CDR2 as FNYEAQ.

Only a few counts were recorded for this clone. The CDR3 DNA sequence: TGTGCCAGCAGCTCCAACAGGGCGTCCTACGAGCAGTACTTC. The encoded protein is CASSSNRASYEQYF. This chain uses TRBV7-2 with TRBJ2-7; tentative D call: TRBD1 (6 bases). V was shortened by 4 bases and J by 1 base, with 11 bases between the two germline ends. Germline CDR1 is SGHTA and CDR2 is FQGNSA. This CDR3 comprises 14 residues.